The clone carrying this TCR beta chain was counted only a few times. RNA amounts of roughly 0.45 to 1 ug underwent reverse transcription with random hexamers. TCRdb redid the calling of the immunoSEQ multiplex PCR reads with MiXCR, one entry per CDR3 protein. The sample has under 200,000 distinct CDR3 sequences; 94% are singletons. CDR3 length: 15 residues. Trimming removed 5 bases from V and 2 bases from J; junction bases left unmatched: 7. Germline assignment: CDR1 SGHTA and CDR2 FQGNSA. These data belong to a study of CD8 T cells in Susac syndrome. The TCR originated in a human donor with Susac syndrome. The chain links TRBV7-2 to TRBJ2-5, with 8 nucleotides matching TRBD1. The sample comprised CD4+ T cells from PBMCs. The chain's CDR3 is CASSPLWDRQETQYF. For the CDR3, the DNA is TGTGCCAGCAGCCCCCTCTGGGACAGGCAAGAGACCCAGTACTTC. The complete variable domain, with remaining parts taken from reference TRBV7-2 and TRBJ2-5, reads GAGVSQSPSNKVTEKGKDVELRCDPISGHTALYWYRQSLGQGLEFLIYFQGNSAPDKSGLPSDRFSAERTGGSVSTLTIQRTQQEDSAVYLCASSPLWDRQETQYFGPGTRLLVL.